These 7 T cell receptor beta chains were sequenced from one sample in a study of T-cell reconstitution after alpha-beta-depleted transplantation in children (TCRdb year 2016). To prepare the library, PCR was applied. TCRdb records Illumina HiSeq 2500 as the sequencer. TCR libraries were prepared with molecular barcoding, using unique molecular identifiers to normalize TCRbeta repertoire quantification. The public reads were run again by TCRdb, first through fastp at Q25 and then through MiXCR, and only productive beta chains were kept. Merged by CDR3 protein, the rows form single entries marked with the most common genes and DNA. The sample yields some 440,000 distinct CDR3 sequences; 15% to 20% were counted once. The ten largest clonotypes hold roughly 27% of the sample. This specimen's treatment or condition label, interpreted: allogeneic hematopoietic cell transplantation with graft depleted of TCRalphabeta T cells and CD19 B cells.

The sequenced sample was PBMCs, mostly from graft donor cells, obtained 360 days after TCRalphabeta/CD19-depleted stem cell transplant. The receptors derive from a boy under two years old who had a stem cell transplant for Wiskott-Aldrich syndrome, so the T cells may come from the graft donor.

This rearrangement joins TRBV18 to TRBJ2-2; 7 nucleotides agree with TRBD1. Trimming at V came to 2 bases and at J to 4 bases, leaving 7 bases not matched to a gene. Germline V CDR1 and CDR2: KGHSH, LQKENI. The CDR3 covers 16 residues. The DNA for the CDR3 is TGTGCCAGCTCACCAAGGAACAGGGGTCCCACCGGGGAGCTGTTTTTT. It codes for CASSPRNRGPTGELFF.

In this sample, this clonotype turned up a few times. V and J are TRBV7-9 and TRBJ2-7; TRBD1 or TRBD2 may be the D gene (5 bases each). This CDR3 has 13 amino acids. V was clipped by 6 bases and J by 0 bases, with 9 bases between them. Per the germline V gene, CDR1 is SEHNR and CDR2 is FQNEAQ (reference sequence). CDR3 nucleotides: TGTGCCAGCAGGGCAGGGACCTCCTACGAGCAGTACTTC. It is translated as CASRAGTSYEQYF.

CDR3 protein: CASTASQETQYF. DNA of the CDR3: TGCGCCAGCACAGCGTCCCAAGAGACCCAGTACTTC. This chain joins TRBV10-2 and TRBJ2-5; no firm D call. The CDR3 sequence is 12 residues long. V shed 7 bases and J shed 1 base, with 7 bases lying between them. Germline assignment: CDR1 WSHSY and CDR2 SAAADI.

V is TRBV7-9 and J is TRBJ2-2, with 13 bases identical to TRBD2. The CDR3 has 17 amino acids. J lost 2 bases, V lost 6 bases, and 6 bases had no gene match. Germline V gene lookup returns CDR1 SEHNR and CDR2 FQNEAQ (reference sequence). CDR3 DNA sequence: TGTGCCAGCAGACCGACTAGCGGGGGGACTAACACCGGGGAGCTGTTTTTT. This gives the protein CASRPTSGGTNTGELFF.

The chain carries TRBV27 and TRBJ1-6; TRBD1 matches 7 bases. This CDR3 contains 17 residues. Germline CDR1 reads MNHEY; CDR2 reads SMNVEV (reference sequence). Germline trimming cut 1 base from V and 5 bases from J; bases unmatched to any gene: 8. For the CDR3, the DNA is TGTGCCAGCAGTTTATTGAGGGACAGTTGGGATAATTCACCCCTCCACTTT. Protein product: CASSLLRDSWDNSPLHF.

This clonotype was seen more than once but under ten times. The chain is built from TRBV27 and TRBJ2-1, with no clear D. The V end was cut by 6 bases, the J end by 10 bases, with 13 bases between. Germline values: CDR1 MNHEY, CDR2 SMNVEV (reference sequence). CDR3 length: 12 residues. This chain's CDR3 is CASSLWGSEQFF. CDR3 nucleotide sequence: TGTGCCAGCAGCTTGTGGGGTTCGGAGCAGTTCTTC.

The table lists this clonotype with a few counts. The chain joins TRBV7-2 to TRBJ2-7, with TRBD2 identical over 7 bases. The CDR3 loop spans 14 amino acids. Germline trimming cut 5 bases from V and 4 bases from J; bases unmatched to any gene: 8. The germline V gene has CDR1 SGHTA and CDR2 FQGNSA. CDR3 nucleotides: TGTGCCAGCAGCCCCCAAGGCGGGGGTTACGAGCAGTACTTC. Translation gives CASSPQGGGYEQYF.